This T cell receptor (beta chain) derives from a study of blood T cell repertoires in COVID-19 (dated by TCRdb to between 2020 and 2021). Some background on the complete study: Collaborator samples came from the United States, Italy and Spain and covered acute and convalescent phases of COVID-19. Where available, HLA class I and class II types were obtained from metadata supplied by the sample provider rather than from assay-based typing. The material from the prospective study consisted of cDNA or gDNA derived from T cells, B-cell-depleted T cells, or PBMCs. The repertoires were made available in a free public database intended to serve as a resource for research on the immune response to SARS-CoV-2. The samples were drawn from the first 160 participants of the ongoing ImmuneRACE study and from over a thousand subjects provided by 6 global collaborators. The dataset comprised deeply sampled blood TCRbeta repertoires from subjects exposed to, actively infected with, or recovered from COVID-19. Nearly every sample came with metadata listing a de-identified subject ID, COVID-19 status, age in years and sex. What the work shows at the level of the full study, not this receptor alone: The amount of clinical and demographic metadata varied by source and participant and was provided uncurated.

Whole blood was collected in K2EDTA tubes by collaborating institutions according to the institutions' own protocols. For TCRbeta analysis, collaborator samples were shipped as frozen whole blood, as isolated PBMCs, or as DNA extracted from either sample type. As to this clone: No antigen is known for it. The input lacks base qualities; no much larger clone sits a single base away.

In the germline V gene (reference sequence), CDR1 corresponds to LNHNV and CDR2 to YYDKDF. V has 2 bases trimmed and J has 3 bases trimmed; junction bases matching no gene number 12. The CDR3 starts with the cysteine, ends with the phenylalanine, and has 18 residues. The sequence is cut down to CDR3 DNA, 54 bases in frame from base 1. TCRbeta CDR3 regions were amplified from genomic DNA by means of the immunoSEQ Assay, a bias-controlled multiplex PCR. Turning to the authors' computational methods: The number of nucleated cells in each sample was estimated by amplification of reference gene primers within the assay. To quantify the absolute abundance of each unique TCRbeta CDR3 rearrangement, sequence reads were collapsed and filtered. Productive Simpson clonality was computed per sample as the square root of Simpson's diversity index over productive rearrangements. TCRdb stores this immuneACCESS table with in-frame sequences only. Part of the clones is absent; in the studies checked, under half of the shortfall reflects unresolved V genes, and no reason is known for the rest. Clonal size and the V and J genes are those of that table, whereas D and trimming came from the DNA. The sample contains about 92,000 clones, 85% of them found a single time. Together, the top ten hold around 38% of the sample.

The specimen sequenced was peripheral blood. Recombination connected TRBV15 to TRBJ1-3; the junction holds 8 bases that match TRBD1. The sequence was collected from a man older than 75 with acute or convalescent COVID-19. The CDR3 reads as follows: CATSRLQRTGTGGNTIYF. The DNA sequence is given as TGTGCCACCAGCAGATTACAAAGAACCGGGACAGGTGGAAACACCATATATTTT. Beyond the CDR3, the reference TRBV15 and TRBJ1-3 genes provide the residues; the full variable domain reads: DAMVIQNPRYQVTQFGKPVTLSCSQTLNHNVMYWYQQKSSQAPKLLFHYYDKDFNNEADTPDNFQSRRPNTSFCFLDIRSPGLGDTAMYLCATSRLQRTGTGGNTIYFGEGSWLTVV.